Listed below are T cell receptor beta chains from one sample, sequenced in a study of T cell repertoires in cytomegalovirus infection. TCRdb reprocessed the reads with MiXCR, giving one entry per CDR3 protein. Of under 250,000 distinct CDR3 sequences in the sample, roughly an eighth were seen once. The specimen was PBMCs. Every receptor here comes from a human donor in good health (CMV status not recorded). Some clones in this sample may be carry-over from other donors' samples. Each CDR3 is given with its conserved first and last residue. The order of the fields is clone size, D gene, V gene, J gene, CDR3 protein, CDR3 DNA. D genes are given only for firm matches. Expanded clones are given a class, and other clones once, few, many or no size at all.

clone_size: many; d_call: TRBD2; v_call: TRBV7-9; j_call: TRBJ2-5; cdr3_aa: CASNPGGETQYF; cdr3_nt: TGTGCCAGCAATCCGGGAGGGGAGACCCAGTACTTC
clone_size: many; d_call: TRBD2; v_call: TRBV7-2; j_call: TRBJ2-3; cdr3_aa: CASSLGLAGGTTDTQYF; cdr3_nt: TGTGCCAGCAGCTTAGGCCTAGCGGGGGGGACCACAGATACGCAGTATTTT
clone_size: few; d_call: TRBD2; v_call: TRBV28; j_call: TRBJ2-3; cdr3_aa: CASSQTSGRSTDTQYF; cdr3_nt: TGTGCCAGCAGTCAGACTAGCGGGAGAAGCACAGATACGCAGTATTTT
clone_size: NA; d_call: TRBD1; v_call: TRBV14; j_call: TRBJ1-6; cdr3_aa: CASSQEQGANSPLHF; cdr3_nt: TGTGCCAGCAGCCAAGAACAGGGGGCGAATTCACCCCTCCACTTT
clone_size: few; d_call: NA; v_call: TRBV6-5; j_call: TRBJ2-7; cdr3_aa: CASSYSGHDSYEQYF; cdr3_nt: TGTGCCAGCAGTTACTCGGGACACGACTCCTACGAGCAGTACTTC
clone_size: many; d_call: NA; v_call: TRBV7-6; j_call: TRBJ2-5; cdr3_aa: CASSLNRGGVETQYF; cdr3_nt: TGTGCCAGCAGCTTAAACAGGGGGGGCGTGGAGACCCAGTACTTC
clone_size: many; d_call: NA; v_call: TRBV7-2; j_call: TRBJ2-5; cdr3_aa: CASSLDLADGQETQYF; cdr3_nt: TGTGCCAGCAGCTTAGATCTCGCGGACGGACAAGAGACCCAGTACTTC
clone_size: few; d_call: NA; v_call: TRBV11-1; j_call: TRBJ2-1; cdr3_aa: CASSPLLNEQFF; cdr3_nt: TGTGCCAGCAGCCCCCTGTTGAATGAGCAGTTCTTC
clone_size: NA; d_call: NA; v_call: TRBV19; j_call: TRBJ1-2; cdr3_aa: CASSPTRIDGYTF; cdr3_nt: TGTGCCAGTAGTCCGACCCGGATCGATGGCTACACCTTC
clone_size: few; d_call: NA; v_call: TRBV2; j_call: TRBJ2-3; cdr3_aa: CASSRDKYTDTQYF; cdr3_nt: TGTGCCAGCAGCCGGGACAAGTACACAGATACGCAGTATTTT
clone_size: many; d_call: TRBD2; v_call: TRBV6-2/TRBV6-3; j_call: TRBJ2-1; cdr3_aa: CASNQLAGANEQFF; cdr3_nt: TGTGCCAGCAACCAACTAGCGGGGGCCAATGAGCAGTTCTTC
clone_size: many; d_call: NA; v_call: TRBV5-4; j_call: TRBJ1-1; cdr3_aa: CASSPLWGDAEAFF; cdr3_nt: TGTGCCAGCAGCCCCCTTTGGGGGGATGCTGAAGCTTTCTTT
clone_size: few; d_call: NA; v_call: TRBV12-3/TRBV12-4; j_call: TRBJ1-1; cdr3_aa: CASSLALGDGITEAFF; cdr3_nt: TGTGCCAGCAGTTTAGCGCTTGGGGACGGAATCACTGAAGCTTTCTTT
clone_size: many; d_call: TRBD2; v_call: TRBV20-1; j_call: TRBJ2-4; cdr3_aa: CSARALGAGGANIQYF; cdr3_nt: TGCAGTGCTAGAGCCCTCGGAGCGGGAGGAGCGAACATTCAGTACTTC
clone_size: many; d_call: TRBD1; v_call: TRBV7-3; j_call: TRBJ2-1; cdr3_aa: CASSLKVGQGTNEQFF; cdr3_nt: TGTGCCAGCAGCTTAAAGGTGGGACAGGGGACCAATGAGCAGTTCTTC
clone_size: NA; d_call: NA; v_call: TRBV4-3; j_call: TRBJ2-2; cdr3_aa: CASSQDPGLDGTGELFF; cdr3_nt: TGCGCCAGCAGCCAAGATCCCGGGCTAGATGGCACCGGGGAGCTGTTTTTT
clone_size: many; d_call: TRBD1; v_call: TRBV6-2/TRBV6-3; j_call: TRBJ2-7; cdr3_aa: CASSPLRTGRHEQYF; cdr3_nt: TGTGCCAGCAGTCCTTTACGGACAGGACGACACGAGCAGTACTTC
clone_size: many; d_call: NA; v_call: TRBV5-5; j_call: TRBJ2-3; cdr3_aa: CASSQDGASTDTQYF; cdr3_nt: TGTGCCAGCAGCCAGGACGGGGCTAGCACAGATACGCAGTATTTT
clone_size: many; d_call: TRBD1; v_call: TRBV29-1; j_call: TRBJ2-7; cdr3_aa: CSVTRQGGNYEQYF; cdr3_nt: TGCAGCGTTACCAGACAGGGGGGAAACTACGAGCAGTACTTC
clone_size: many; d_call: NA; v_call: TRBV7-3; j_call: TRBJ1-1; cdr3_aa: CASSLGEENTEAFF; cdr3_nt: TGTGCCAGCAGCTTAGGGGAGGAGAACACTGAAGCTTTCTTT